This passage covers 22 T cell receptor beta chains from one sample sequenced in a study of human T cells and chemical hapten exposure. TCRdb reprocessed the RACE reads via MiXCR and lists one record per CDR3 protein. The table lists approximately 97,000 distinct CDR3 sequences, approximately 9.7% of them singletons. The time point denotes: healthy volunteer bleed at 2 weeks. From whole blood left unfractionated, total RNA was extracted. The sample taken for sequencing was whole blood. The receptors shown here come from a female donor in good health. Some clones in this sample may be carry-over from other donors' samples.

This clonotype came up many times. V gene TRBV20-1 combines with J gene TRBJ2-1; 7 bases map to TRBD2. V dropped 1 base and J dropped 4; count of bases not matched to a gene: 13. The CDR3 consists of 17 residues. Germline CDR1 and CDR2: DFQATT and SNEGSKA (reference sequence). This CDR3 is CSARASGEGHLYNEQFF. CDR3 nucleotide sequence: TGCAGTGCTAGAGCTTCGGGGGAGGGCCATCTATACAATGAGCAGTTCTTC.

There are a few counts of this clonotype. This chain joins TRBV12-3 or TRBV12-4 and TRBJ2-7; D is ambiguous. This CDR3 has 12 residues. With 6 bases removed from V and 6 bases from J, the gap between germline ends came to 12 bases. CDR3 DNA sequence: TGTGCCAGCAGCCTAGAAAGGTTCGAGCAGTACTTC. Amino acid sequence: CASSLERFEQYF.

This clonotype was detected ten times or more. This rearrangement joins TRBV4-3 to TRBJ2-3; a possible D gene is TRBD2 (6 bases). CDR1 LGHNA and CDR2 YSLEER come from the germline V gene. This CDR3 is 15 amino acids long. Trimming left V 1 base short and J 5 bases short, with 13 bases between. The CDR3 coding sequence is TGCGCCAGCAGCCAAGCCCTAAGAGCGGGAGATACGCAGTATTTT. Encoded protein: CASSQALRAGDTQYF.

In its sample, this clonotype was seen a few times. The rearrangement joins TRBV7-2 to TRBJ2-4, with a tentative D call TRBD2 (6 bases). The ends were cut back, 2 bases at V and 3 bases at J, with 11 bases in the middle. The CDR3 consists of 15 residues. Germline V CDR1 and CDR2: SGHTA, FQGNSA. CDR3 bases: TGTGCCAGCAGCTTATTGACGGGGGACAAAAACATTCAGTACTTC. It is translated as CASSLLTGDKNIQYF.

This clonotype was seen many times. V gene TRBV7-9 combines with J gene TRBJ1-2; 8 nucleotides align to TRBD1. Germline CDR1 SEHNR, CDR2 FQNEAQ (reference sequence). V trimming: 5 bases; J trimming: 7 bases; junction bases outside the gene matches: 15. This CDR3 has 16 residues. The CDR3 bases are TGTGCCAGCAGCATACTATTAAAGGACAGGGTGTGTGGCTACACCTTC. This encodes CASSILLKDRVCGYTF.

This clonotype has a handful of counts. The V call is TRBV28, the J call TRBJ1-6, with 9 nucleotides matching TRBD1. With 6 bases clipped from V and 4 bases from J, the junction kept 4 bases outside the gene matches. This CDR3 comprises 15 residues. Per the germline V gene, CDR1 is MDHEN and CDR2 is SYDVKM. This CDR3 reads CASSLGTGYNSPLHF. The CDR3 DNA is TGTGCCAGCAGCCTTGGGACAGGGTATAATTCACCCCTCCACTTT. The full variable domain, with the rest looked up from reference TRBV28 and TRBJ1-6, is DVKVTQSSRYLVKRTGEKVFLECVQDMDHENMFWYRQDPGLGLRLIYFSYDVKMKEKGDIPEGYSVSREKKERFSLILESASTNQTSMYLCASSLGTGYNSPLHFGNGTRLTVT.

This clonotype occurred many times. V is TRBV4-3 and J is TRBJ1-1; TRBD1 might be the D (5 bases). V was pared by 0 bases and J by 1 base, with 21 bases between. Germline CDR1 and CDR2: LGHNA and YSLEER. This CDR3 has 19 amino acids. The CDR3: CASSQDPATARIQNTEAFF. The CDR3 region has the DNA TGCGCCAGCAGCCAAGATCCCGCGACAGCACGTATCCAGAACACTGAAGCTTTCTTT.

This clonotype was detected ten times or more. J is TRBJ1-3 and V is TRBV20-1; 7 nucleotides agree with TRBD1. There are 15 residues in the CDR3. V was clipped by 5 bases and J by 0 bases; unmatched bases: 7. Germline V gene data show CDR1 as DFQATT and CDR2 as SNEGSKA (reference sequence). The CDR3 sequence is CSAGTVSPSGNTIYF. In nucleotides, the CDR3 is TGCAGTGCTGGGACAGTTTCTCCCTCTGGAAACACCATATATTTT.

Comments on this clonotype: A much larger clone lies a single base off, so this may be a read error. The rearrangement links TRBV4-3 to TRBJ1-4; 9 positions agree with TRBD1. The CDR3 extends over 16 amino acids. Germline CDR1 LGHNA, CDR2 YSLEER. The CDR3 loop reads CASNQATGQGGEKLFF. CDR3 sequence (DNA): TGCGCCAGCAACCAAGCCACGGGACAGGGTGGTGAAAAACTGTTTTTT.

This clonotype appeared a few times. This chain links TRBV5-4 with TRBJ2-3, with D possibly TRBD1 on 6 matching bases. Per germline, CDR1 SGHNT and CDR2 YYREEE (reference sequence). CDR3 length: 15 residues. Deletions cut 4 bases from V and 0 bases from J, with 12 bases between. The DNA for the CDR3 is TGTGCCAGCAGCGTGGACAGCCCTAGCACAGATACGCAGTATTTT. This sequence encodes CASSVDSPSTDTQYF. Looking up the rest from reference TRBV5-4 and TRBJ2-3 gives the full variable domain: ETGVTQSPTHLIKTRGQQVTLRCSSQSGHNTVSWYQQALGQGPQFIFQYYREEENGRGNFPPRFSGLQFPNYSSELNVNALELDDSALYLCASSVDSPSTDTQYFGPGTRLTVL.

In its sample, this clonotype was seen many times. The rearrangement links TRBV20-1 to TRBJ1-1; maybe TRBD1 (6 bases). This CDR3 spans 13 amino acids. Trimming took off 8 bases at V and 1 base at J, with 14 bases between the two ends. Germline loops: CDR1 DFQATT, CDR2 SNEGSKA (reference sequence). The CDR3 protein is CSPASRGNTEAFF. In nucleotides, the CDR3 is TGCAGTCCAGCCTCCAGGGGGAACACTGAAGCTTTCTTT.

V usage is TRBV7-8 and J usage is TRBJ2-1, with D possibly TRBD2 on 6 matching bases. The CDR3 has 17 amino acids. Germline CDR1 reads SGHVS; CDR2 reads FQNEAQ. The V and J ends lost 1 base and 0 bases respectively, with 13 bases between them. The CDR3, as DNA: TGTGCCAGCAGCTTAGAGGGACTGGGGCGCTCCTACAATGAGCAGTTCTTC. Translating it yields CASSLEGLGRSYNEQFF.

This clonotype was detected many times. Here the CDR3 DNA reads TGTGCCAGTAGTACGAGACTAGCGGGAGGTTTCAATGAGCAGTTCTTC. It is translated as CASSTRLAGGFNEQFF. The chain has TRBV19 and TRBJ2-1, with 13 bases matching TRBD2. The CDR3 is 16 residues long. V lost 4 bases, J lost 6 bases, and 6 bases stayed unmatched. Per the germline V gene, CDR1 is LNHDA and CDR2 is SQIVND (reference sequence).

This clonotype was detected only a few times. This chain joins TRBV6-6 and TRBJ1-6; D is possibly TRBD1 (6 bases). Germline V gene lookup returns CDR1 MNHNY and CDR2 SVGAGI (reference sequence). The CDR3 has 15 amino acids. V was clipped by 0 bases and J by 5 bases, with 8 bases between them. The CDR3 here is CASSYSNRDNSPLHF. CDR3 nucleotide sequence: TGTGCCAGCAGTTACTCTAACAGGGATAATTCACCCCTCCACTTT.

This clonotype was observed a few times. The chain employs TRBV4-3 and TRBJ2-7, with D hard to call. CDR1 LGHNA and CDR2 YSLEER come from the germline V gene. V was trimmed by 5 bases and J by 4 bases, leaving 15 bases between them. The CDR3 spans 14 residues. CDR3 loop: CASSTKIGWYEQYF. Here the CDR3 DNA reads TGCGCCAGCAGCACCAAGATCGGGTGGTACGAGCAGTACTTC.

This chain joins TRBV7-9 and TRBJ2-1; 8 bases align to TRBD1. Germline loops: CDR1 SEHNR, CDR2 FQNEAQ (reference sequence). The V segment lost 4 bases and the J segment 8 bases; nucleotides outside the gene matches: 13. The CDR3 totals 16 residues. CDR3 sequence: CASSYWTGSSYYEQFF. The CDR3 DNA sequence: TGTGCCAGCAGCTACTGGACAGGGTCGAGTTACTATGAGCAGTTCTTC.

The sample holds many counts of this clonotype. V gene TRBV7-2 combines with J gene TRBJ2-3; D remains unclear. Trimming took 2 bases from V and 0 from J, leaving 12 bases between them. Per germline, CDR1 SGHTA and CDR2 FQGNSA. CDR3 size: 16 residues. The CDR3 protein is CASSLRRPSSTDTQYF. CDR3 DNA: TGTGCCAGCAGCTTAAGGCGCCCCTCTAGCACAGATACGCAGTATTTT. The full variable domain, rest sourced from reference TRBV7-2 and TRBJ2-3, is GAGVSQSPSNKVTEKGKDVELRCDPISGHTALYWYRQSLGQGLEFLIYFQGNSAPDKSGLPSDRFSAERTGGSVSTLTIQRTQQEDSAVYLCASSLRRPSSTDTQYFGPGTRLTVL.

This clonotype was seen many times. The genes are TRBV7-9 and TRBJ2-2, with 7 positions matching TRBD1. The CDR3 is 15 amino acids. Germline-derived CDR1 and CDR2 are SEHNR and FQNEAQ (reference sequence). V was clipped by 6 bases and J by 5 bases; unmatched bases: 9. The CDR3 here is CASRTPGQLTGELFF. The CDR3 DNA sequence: TGTGCCAGCAGGACTCCGGGACAGCTAACCGGGGAGCTGTTTTTT.

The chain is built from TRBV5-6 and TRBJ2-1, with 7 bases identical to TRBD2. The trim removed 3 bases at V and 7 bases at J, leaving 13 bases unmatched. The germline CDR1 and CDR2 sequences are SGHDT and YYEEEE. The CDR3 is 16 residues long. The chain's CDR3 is CASSSEVGRAWNEQFF. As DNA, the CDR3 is TGTGCCAGCAGCTCTGAAGTAGGGAGGGCCTGGAATGAGCAGTTCTTC.

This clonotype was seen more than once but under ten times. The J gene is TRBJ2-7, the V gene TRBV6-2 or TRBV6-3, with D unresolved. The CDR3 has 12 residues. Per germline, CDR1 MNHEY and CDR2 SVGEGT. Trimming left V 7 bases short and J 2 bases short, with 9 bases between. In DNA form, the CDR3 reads TGTGCCAGCACTCCGGGCACCTACGAGCAGTACTTC. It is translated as CASTPGTYEQYF.

Here the CDR3 DNA reads TGTGCCAGCATGAGGGATTACAATGAGCAGTTCTTC. Amino acids: CASMRDYNEQFF. The chain links TRBV2 to TRBJ2-1, with D tentatively TRBD2 (5 bases). This CDR3 contains 12 residues. Germline CDR1 is SNHLY and CDR2 is FYNNEI. V was trimmed by 7 bases and J by 4 bases, leaving 8 bases between them.

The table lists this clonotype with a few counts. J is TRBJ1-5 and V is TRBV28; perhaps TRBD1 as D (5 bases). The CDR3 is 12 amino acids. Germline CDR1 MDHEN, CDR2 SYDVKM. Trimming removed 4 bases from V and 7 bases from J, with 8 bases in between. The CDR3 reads CASSWGVQPQHF. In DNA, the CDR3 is TGTGCCAGCAGTTGGGGGGTCCAGCCCCAGCATTTT.